The 25 T cell receptor beta chains below were found in one sample sequenced in a study of blood T cell repertoires in COVID-19. Only in-frame clones appear in the TCRdb table, and some are missing; sequencing was by immunoSEQ multiplex PCR. In the table there are more than 95,000 clones, 65% to 85% of which are singletons. What was sequenced was peripheral blood. The receptors stem from a man aged 25-40 years with COVID-19, enrolled during active disease.

The V call is TRBV11-2, the J call TRBJ2-5, with a weak D call TRBD1 (7 bases). The CDR3 is 15 amino acids. The V and J ends lost 3 bases and 5 bases respectively, with 16 bases between them. Per the germline V gene, CDR1 is SGHAT and CDR2 is FQNNGV. The DNA for the CDR3 is TGTGCCAGCAGCTTTGGAGGGGGCGGTTTGGAGACCCAGTACTTC. The encoded protein is CASSFGGGGLETQYF.

The CDR3 spells CASSPEGASPYEQYF. The DNA for the CDR3 is TGTGCCAGCAGCCCAGAGGGGGCAAGTCCCTACGAGCAGTACTTC. This sequence joins TRBV9 and TRBJ2-7; 7 nucleotides align to TRBD1. Germline CDR1 reads SGDLS; CDR2 reads YYNGEE. The CDR3 has 15 amino acids. The J segment lost 2 bases and the V segment lost 4 bases, leaving 9 bases of the junction unmatched.

The chain joins TRBV5-6 to TRBJ2-6, with 9 bases lining up with TRBD1. V gave up 0 bases and J gave up 0 bases; unmatched junction bases: 7. The CDR3 totals 19 residues. Germline V gene sequence: CDR1 SGHDT, CDR2 YYEEEE. CDR3 amino acids: CASSLEGTGRFSGANVLTF. Written as DNA, the CDR3 is TGTGCCAGCAGCTTGGAGGGGACAGGGAGGTTCTCTGGGGCCAACGTCCTGACTTTC.

The chain employs TRBV10-3 and TRBJ1-1; possibly TRBD1 for D (6 bases). V dropped 7 bases and J dropped 1 base, with 10 bases sitting between them. The length of the CDR3 is 13 residues. The V gene's germline CDR1 is ENHRY and CDR2 SYGVKD. Here the CDR3 reads CAINRAPNTEAFF. Written as DNA, the CDR3 is TGTGCCATCAACAGGGCCCCGAACACTGAAGCTTTCTTT.

This clone came up a few times. V is TRBV19 and J is TRBJ1-6; D gene uncertain. Trimming took 11 bases from V and 2 from J, leaving 7 bases between them. Germline values: CDR1 LNHDA, CDR2 SQIVND (reference sequence). The CDR3 contains 12 residues. CDR3 nucleotide sequence: TGTGCCGCCGGGACCTATAATTCACCCCTCCACTTT. It translates to CAAGTYNSPLHF.

This sequence joins TRBV28 and TRBJ1-1; 8 bases match TRBD1. CDR1 and CDR2 from the germline V gene are MDHEN and SYDVKM. The V gene end was trimmed by 5 bases and the J gene end by 3 bases; junction bases not matched to a gene: 11. There are 16 residues in the CDR3. The CDR3 loop reads CASSPAGQGAYTEAFF. In nucleotides, the CDR3 is TGTGCCAGCAGTCCCGCCGGGCAGGGGGCGTACACTGAAGCTTTCTTT.

The chain joins TRBV5-1 to TRBJ2-5; 7 bases line up with TRBD2. Germline loops: CDR1 SGHRS, CDR2 YFSETQ. The length of the CDR3 is 14 residues. V shed 4 bases and J 7 bases; nucleotides not matched to a gene: 10. The CDR3: CASSEGNSGGTQYF. The CDR3 DNA reads TGCGCCAGCAGCGAGGGAAACTCGGGGGGGACCCAGTACTTC.

V gene TRBV7-5 combines with J gene TRBJ1-5; the table's D gene call, TRBD1, was not cross checked with the DNA. TRBV7-5 represents a pseudogene. The CDR3 is 15 residues long. The DNA of the CDR3 is TGTGTCAGAAGCTGGCAGGGGGCAGGCAATCAGCCCCAGCATTTT. The encoded protein is CVRSWQGAGNQPQHF.

The chain links TRBV14 to TRBJ2-5, with unresolved D. Germline loops: CDR1 SGHDN, CDR2 FVKESK. The CDR3 is 18 amino acids. V lost 0 bases, J lost 3 bases, and 20 bases lay in between. The CDR3 DNA is TGTGCCAGCAGCCAAGATAGTGGCGGCGCCCAAGGTGAAGAGACCCAGTACTTC. This codes for CASSQDSGGAQGEETQYF.

This chain uses TRBV24-1 with TRBJ2-7; no firm D call. V lost 3 bases and J 4 bases, leaving 6 bases between the germline ends. The germline gives CDR1 KGHDR, CDR2 SFDVKD. The CDR3 contains 12 residues. The CDR3 DNA follows: TGTGCCACCAGTGATATCGGGTACGAGCAGTACTTC. Translating it yields CATSDIGYEQYF.

V gene TRBV18 combines with J gene TRBJ2-7; a possible D gene is TRBD1 (6 bases). Trimming took off 0 bases at V and 5 bases at J, with 20 bases between the two ends. The length of the CDR3 is 17 residues. CDR1 KGHSH and CDR2 LQKENI come from the germline V gene. CDR3 coding DNA: TGTGCCAGCTCACCACCGATGTTAACAGGGAATGGGAACGAGCAGTACTTC. As protein: CASSPPMLTGNGNEQYF.

V is TRBV9 and J is TRBJ1-1, with 7 bases that match TRBD1. Germline assignment: CDR1 SGDLS and CDR2 YYNGEE. The CDR3 length is 14 residues. V trimming: 3 bases; J trimming: 4 bases; junction bases outside the gene matches: 6. The CDR3 protein is CASSGRGPGTEAFF. In DNA, the CDR3 is TGTGCCAGCAGCGGTAGGGGGCCGGGCACTGAAGCTTTCTTT.

The V gene is TRBV24-1, the J gene TRBJ2-7; the D gene is possibly TRBD1 (5 bases). The CDR3 runs 13 residues. Germline V gene data show CDR1 as KGHDR and CDR2 as SFDVKD. Deletions cut 11 bases from V and 6 bases from J, with 19 bases between. The CDR3 DNA reads as TGTGCCAGCCAGGGTCGGGTCTCGGGCGAGCAGTACTTC. This codes for CASQGRVSGEQYF.

The chain has TRBV6-5 and TRBJ1-2; 11 nucleotides match TRBD1. With V trimmed by 7 bases and J by 6 bases, 10 bases remained unmatched. Germline V gene sequence: CDR1 MNHEY, CDR2 SVGAGI. The CDR3 is made up of 15 amino acids. CDR3 loop: CASMPPRDRGNGYTF. For the CDR3, the DNA is TGTGCCAGCATGCCTCCCCGGGACAGGGGGAATGGCTACACCTTC.

The chain employs TRBV5-1 and TRBJ2-1, with 11 bases matching TRBD2. Germline values: CDR1 SGHRS, CDR2 YFSETQ. The CDR3 has 16 amino acids. Unmatched junction bases numbered 6, after V lost 1 base and J lost 6 bases. CDR3 DNA sequence: TGCGCCAGCAGCTTGACTAGCGGGAGTAGAAGCAATGAGCAGTTCTTC. Its protein is CASSLTSGSRSNEQFF.

The CDR3 sequence: CASSWGRDTIYF. The CDR3 DNA reads as TGTGCCAGCAGTTGGGGGAGGGACACCATATATTTT. The V and J genes are TRBV28 and TRBJ1-3; TRBD1 is a possible D gene (5 bases). This CDR3 has 12 residues. V was clipped by 4 bases and J by 8 bases, with 9 bases between them. Per germline, CDR1 MDHEN and CDR2 SYDVKM.

The V and J genes are TRBV11-2 and TRBJ1-6, with a possible D match to TRBD1 (6 bases). This CDR3 is 16 amino acids long. The germline V and J ends were trimmed by 5 bases and 11 bases, with 22 bases remaining between them. CDR1 and CDR2 (germline): SGHAT, FQNNGV. The CDR3: CASSAWTQGPDPPLHF. CDR3 coding DNA: TGTGCCAGCAGCGCCTGGACCCAGGGGCCAGATCCACCCCTCCACTTT.

This clone was observed a handful of times. The chain uses TRBV19 and TRBJ1-2; D not certain. Trimming cost V 3 bases and J 3 bases, with 5 bases left between them. The CDR3 is 12 amino acids. The germline CDR1 and CDR2 sequences are LNHDA and SQIVND (reference sequence). The CDR3 loop is CASSINHYGYTF. The CDR3 nucleotides read TGTGCCAGTAGTATTAATCACTATGGCTACACCTTC.

This chain connects TRBV15 to TRBJ1-1; no clear D. V lost 0 bases to trimming and J lost 3 bases, with 8 bases between them. CDR3 length equals 14 residues. Germline lookup yields CDR1 LNHNV and CDR2 YYDKDF (reference sequence). CDR3 sequence (DNA): TGTGCCACCAGCAGAGATGTTTCGGACACTGAAGCTTTCTTT. As protein: CATSRDVSDTEAFF.

The chain combines TRBV12-3 or TRBV12-4 with TRBJ2-5; possible D gene TRBD1, 7 bases. The CDR3 is 13 amino acids. The V gene lost 8 bases and the J gene lost 4 bases, with 14 bases spanning the gap. The CDR3 bases are TGTGCCAGCGTTCAGCAGGGGGGAGAGACCCAGTACTTC. Encoded protein: CASVQQGGETQYF.

The V gene is TRBV9, the J gene TRBJ1-3; 7 nucleotides match TRBD1. The CDR3 is made up of 15 amino acids. V lost 3 bases, J lost 3 bases, and 6 bases stayed unmatched. Germline values: CDR1 SGDLS, CDR2 YYNGEE. The chain's CDR3 is CASSASGTDGNTIYF. As DNA, the CDR3 is TGTGCCAGCAGCGCCTCCGGGACAGATGGAAACACCATATATTTT.

The chain recombines TRBV5-1 with TRBJ2-7; 12 bases are shared with TRBD1. Germline V CDR1 and CDR2: SGHRS, YFSETQ. This CDR3 is 16 amino acids long. V lost 2 bases and J lost 6; bases outside the gene matches: 9. CDR3 sequence (DNA): TGCGCCAGCAGCTTCTCACCGGGACAGGGGGCATTCGAGCAGTACTTC. As protein: CASSFSPGQGAFEQYF. The variable domain in full, completed from reference TRBV5-1 and TRBJ2-7, reads KAGVTQTPRYLIKTRGQQVTLSCSPISGHRSVSWYQQTPGQGLQFLFEYFSETQRNKGNFPGRFSGRQFSNSRSEMNVSTLELGDSALYLCASSFSPGQGAFEQYFGPGTRLTVT.

The chain joins TRBV27 to TRBJ1-1; D gene unclear. V was cut by 7 bases and J by 1 base, with 16 bases left in between. The CDR3 runs 15 residues. CDR1 and CDR2 from the germline V gene are MNHEY and SMNVEV (reference sequence). The CDR3 reads CASTGIGGQNTEAFF. The DNA for the CDR3 is TGTGCCAGCACCGGCATCGGCGGGCAGAACACTGAAGCTTTCTTT.

The chain combines TRBV5-1 with TRBJ1-1; perhaps TRBD1 as D (6 bases). Looked up from germline, CDR1 is SGHRS and CDR2 is YFSETQ. V lost 7 bases, J lost 0 bases, and 13 bases lay in between. The CDR3 covers 14 residues. The CDR3 DNA sequence: TGCGCCAGCTACCCGGACAGAATGAACACTGAAGCTTTCTTT. This encodes CASYPDRMNTEAFF. The full variable domain, completed using reference TRBV5-1 and TRBJ1-1, is KAGVTQTPRYLIKTRGQQVTLSCSPISGHRSVSWYQQTPGQGLQFLFEYFSETQRNKGNFPGRFSGRQFSNSRSEMNVSTLELGDSALYLCASYPDRMNTEAFFGQGTRLTVV.

This clone was seen just once. The chain carries TRBV11-3 and TRBJ2-1, with 7 bases fitting TRBD2. Unmatched junction bases numbered 13, after V lost 3 bases and J lost 5 bases. Germline lookup yields CDR1 SGHNT and CDR2 YENEEA. This CDR3 contains 17 residues. The CDR3 sequence: CASSLAYGGMVNNEQFF. CDR3 DNA: TGTGCCAGCAGCTTGGCCTACGGGGGGATGGTAAACAATGAGCAGTTCTTC.